The 14 T cell receptor beta chains in this list originate from one sample, sequenced in a study of T cells in tumors after PD-1 blockade. Repertoires were generated with immunoSEQ multiplex PCR, while TCRdb's copy carries only in-frame clones and drops some. The sample has 12,000 or so clones, roughly 69% seen once. Sequencing used tumor tissue, obtained before anti-PD-1 treatment. These receptors came from a human donor with basal cell carcinoma.

The J gene is TRBJ2-1, the V gene TRBV11-3; 8 positions agree with TRBD1. The CDR3 is made up of 16 amino acids. V was pared by 0 bases and J by 1 base, with 2 bases of the junction left unmatched. Germline values: CDR1 SGHNT, CDR2 YENEEA. The CDR3 loop is CASSLEGTGSYNEQFF. The CDR3 nucleotides are TGTGCCAGCAGCTTAGAGGGGACAGGATCCTACAATGAGCAGTTCTTC.

The chain recombines TRBV28 with TRBJ2-7; unclear D gene. Per the germline V gene, CDR1 is MDHEN and CDR2 is SYDVKM. V was shortened by 3 bases and J by 2 bases, with 11 bases between the two germline ends. The CDR3 loop spans 14 amino acids. Here the CDR3 DNA reads TGTGCCAGCAGTTTTTTTGGGGTCGCCTACGAGCAGTACTTC. Protein: CASSFFGVAYEQYF. The full variable domain, its missing parts supplied by reference TRBV28 and TRBJ2-7, is DVKVTQSSRYLVKRTGEKVFLECVQDMDHENMFWYRQDPGLGLRLIYFSYDVKMKEKGDIPEGYSVSREKKERFSLILESASTNQTSMYLCASSFFGVAYEQYFGPGTRLTVT.

For the CDR3, the DNA is TGTGCCAGCTCACCTAGCGGGAGGATAACAGATACGCAGTATTTT. This translates into CASSPSGRITDTQYF. The chain combines TRBV18 with TRBJ2-3; TRBD2 agrees at 10 bases. The CDR3 is 15 residues long. CDR1 is KGHSH and CDR2 is LQKENI in the germline V gene. Trimming removed 3 bases from V and 3 bases from J; junction bases left unmatched: 3. Combining the CDR3 with reference TRBV18 and TRBJ2-3 gives the whole variable domain NAGVMQNPRHLVRRRGQEARLRCSPMKGHSHVYWYRQLPEEGLKFMVYLQKENIIDESGMPKERFSAEFPKEGPSILRIQQVVRGDSAAYFCASSPSGRITDTQYFGPGTRLTVL.

This clone is classed as medium-sized. The V call is TRBV2, the J call TRBJ2-2; no clear D gene. The CDR3 extends over 14 amino acids. Germline CDR1 reads SNHLY; CDR2 reads FYNNEI. Between the trimmed V and J ends, which lost 5 bases and 6 bases, there was a span of 13 bases. The CDR3 reads CASSSDGFSGELFF. CDR3 nucleotides: TGTGCCAGCAGTTCGGACGGGTTTTCCGGGGAGCTGTTTTTT.

The sample holds a few counts of this clone. V usage is TRBV7-9 and J usage is TRBJ2-7; D is possibly TRBD1 or TRBD2 (5 bases each). Trimming removed 1 base from V and 6 bases from J, with 13 bases in between. The CDR3 extends over 14 amino acids. Germline assignment: CDR1 SEHNR and CDR2 FQNEAQ (reference sequence). CDR3 region: CASSLGWSGSEQYF. The CDR3 DNA is TGTGCCAGCAGCTTAGGTTGGTCAGGGAGCGAGCAGTACTTC.

This clone has just one count. In nucleotides, the CDR3 is TGTGCCAGCAGCCGTGGGGTATCCGGGGAGCTGTTTTTT. Translation: CASSRGVSGELFF. This chain uses TRBV7-8 with TRBJ2-2; D remains ambiguous. CDR1 SGHVS and CDR2 FQNEAQ come from the germline V gene. The V and J ends lost 5 bases and 6 bases respectively, with 10 bases between them. This CDR3 is 13 amino acids long.

In this sample, this clone turned up a few times. V gene TRBV27 combines with J gene TRBJ2-7, with 13 bases matching TRBD2. Trimming took 5 bases from V and 5 from J; bases not matched to a gene: 6. This CDR3 comprises 15 residues. Looked up from germline, CDR1 is MNHEY and CDR2 is SMNVEV (reference sequence). CDR3 in DNA: TGTGCCAGCAGTAGGACTAGCGGGAGAACCAACGAGCAGTACTTC. It yields the protein CASSRTSGRTNEQYF.

This clone appeared a few times. V gene TRBV7-2 combines with J gene TRBJ1-1; TRBD1 might be the D (6 bases). Germline V gene data show CDR1 as SGHTA and CDR2 as FQGNSA. Trimming left V 3 bases short and J 2 bases short, with 13 bases between. The CDR3 is 15 amino acids. The CDR3 sequence is CASSFGGALNTEAFF. As DNA, the CDR3 is TGTGCCAGCAGCTTTGGGGGGGCGCTTAACACTGAAGCTTTCTTT.

The genes are TRBV6-2 or TRBV6-3 and TRBJ2-1; 12 bases are a match to TRBD2. The germline CDR1 and CDR2 sequences are MNHEY and SVGEGT. Trimming at V came to 2 bases and at J to 0 bases, leaving 11 bases not matched to a gene. The CDR3 sequence is 20 residues long. CDR3 nucleotide sequence: TGTGCCAGCAGTTACCCCTTGACTAGCGGGGGACCATTCTCCTACAATGAGCAGTTCTTC. Translation: CASSYPLTSGGPFSYNEQFF.

Only one count was recorded for this clone. The rearrangement links TRBV6-5 to TRBJ1-2; tentative D call: TRBD1 (5 bases). Germline CDR1 and CDR2: MNHEY and SVGAGI. The V end was cut by 2 bases, the J end by 4 bases, with 11 bases between. The CDR3 sequence is 14 residues long. The CDR3 spells CASSYGGPGYGYTF. The CDR3, as DNA: TGTGCCAGCAGTTACGGGGGACCAGGCTATGGCTACACCTTC.

This clone appeared a few times. The rearrangement joins TRBV19 to TRBJ1-6; TRBD1 agrees at 9 bases. Germline CDR1 and CDR2: LNHDA and SQIVND (reference sequence). With V trimmed by 3 bases and J by 9 bases, 6 bases remained unmatched. The CDR3 is 15 amino acids. The CDR3 DNA follows: TGTGCCAGTAGTATCGGACAGGGGTATCGTTCACCCCTCCACTTT. This gives the protein CASSIGQGYRSPLHF.

The V gene is TRBV2, the J gene TRBJ2-7; 11 positions agree with TRBD2. This CDR3 has 15 amino acids. Germline V gives CDR1 SNHLY, CDR2 FYNNEI. With 8 bases clipped from V and 3 bases from J, the junction kept 9 bases outside the gene matches. CDR3 bases: TGTGCCAGCGGAGGGCTAGCGGGAGGCTACTACGAGCAGTACTTC. Protein sequence: CASGGLAGGYYEQYF.

The J gene is TRBJ2-7, the V gene TRBV19, with D uncertain. The germline V gene has CDR1 LNHDA and CDR2 SQIVND (reference sequence). This CDR3 is 14 amino acids long. With 5 bases removed from V and 0 bases from J, the gap between germline ends came to 11 bases. This CDR3 reads CASSHEGSSYEQYF. The CDR3 DNA reads TGTGCCAGTAGTCACGAAGGCAGCTCCTACGAGCAGTACTTC.

The V gene is TRBV28, the J gene TRBJ1-1; 7 nucleotides line up with TRBD1. Losses at the gene ends were 5 bases for V and 0 bases for J; bases not matched to a gene: 6. Germline values: CDR1 MDHEN, CDR2 SYDVKM. This CDR3 region has 15 residues. CDR3 protein: CASSPPGTVNTEAFF. The CDR3 bases are TGTGCCAGCAGTCCCCCGGGGACAGTGAACACTGAAGCTTTCTTT.